Listed below are T cell receptor beta chains from one sample, sequenced in a study of patients and donors after allogeneic stem cell transplantation. TCRdb recomputed calls from the RT-PCR reads with MiXCR, one row per CDR3 protein. The repertoire holds about a million distinct CDR3 sequences, with roughly 18% as singletons. Sequencing was carried out using blood, either unsorted or a sorted T cell fraction (not recorded which). Every receptor here comes from a human donor who was either an allogeneic HSCT recipient or a stem cell or donor lymphocyte infusion donor (not recorded which). It is not recorded whose cells these are; they may come from a transplant donor. Both conserved end residues are part of each CDR3. The order of the fields is clone size, D gene, J gene, V gene, CDR3 protein, CDR3 DNA. A D gene is named only where the DNA matches it firmly. Not all rows give a size; the values are once, few, many and, for expanded clones, a class.

size: -; D: -; J: TRBJ2-1; V: TRBV12-5; CDR3: CASGLVSRYNEQFF; DNA: TGTGCTAGTGGTTTGGTAAGCAGATACAATGAGCAGTTCTTC
size: -; D: -; J: TRBJ1-1; V: TRBV29-1; CDR3: CSVVRTEAFF; DNA: TGCAGCGTTGTAAGGACTGAAGCTTTCTTT
size: few; D: -; J: TRBJ2-7; V: TRBV5-1; CDR3: CASRNDVGTYEQYF; DNA: TGCGCCAGTAGAAATGACGTCGGGACCTACGAGCAGTACTTC
size: few; D: TRBD2; J: TRBJ2-1; V: TRBV7-8; CDR3: CASSLRWEGNNEQFF; DNA: TGTGCCAGCAGCTTACGGTGGGAGGGGAACAATGAGCAGTTCTTC
size: -; D: TRBD2; J: TRBJ2-2; V: TRBV29-1; CDR3: CSVAPGTSGPGELFF; DNA: TGCAGCGTTGCGCCCGGGACTAGCGGGCCCGGGGAGCTGTTTTTT
size: -; D: TRBD2; J: TRBJ2-3; V: TRBV5-4; CDR3: CASSLGSSGLAGAADTQYF; DNA: TGTGCCAGCAGCTTGGGTTCCTCGGGACTAGCGGGAGCGGCAGATACGCAGTATTTT
size: many; D: TRBD1; J: TRBJ1-1; V: TRBV5-1; CDR3: CASSLGDREAMNTEAFF; DNA: TGCGCCAGCAGCTTGGGGGACAGGGAGGCCATGAACACTGAAGCTTTCTTT
size: few; D: -; J: TRBJ2-7; V: TRBV4-2; CDR3: CASSQEETGRSYEQYF; DNA: TGTGCCAGCAGCCAAGAAGAGACGGGACGCTCCTACGAGCAGTACTTC
size: -; D: TRBD1; J: TRBJ1-1; V: TRBV4-3; CDR3: CASSQGLDRAEPEAFF; DNA: TGCGCCAGCAGCCAAGGGTTGGACAGGGCCGAGCCTGAAGCTTTCTTT
size: -; D: -; J: TRBJ1-5; V: TRBV5-8; CDR3: CASSHTGLVGNQPQHF; DNA: TGTGCCAGCAGCCATACAGGGTTGGTGGGCAATCAGCCCCAGCATTTT
size: -; D: -; J: TRBJ2-3; V: TRBV29-1; CDR3: CSAPYHRTGADTDTQYF; DNA: TGCAGCGCCCCATACCATCGCACAGGAGCAGACACAGATACGCAGTATTTT
size: few; D: -; J: TRBJ2-1; V: TRBV5-1; CDR3: CASSLSSLAEQFF; DNA: TGCGCCAGCAGCTTATCCTCCCTAGCGGAGCAGTTCTTC
size: few; D: TRBD1; J: TRBJ1-4; V: TRBV7-7; CDR3: CATSPGTGKGEKLFF; DNA: TGTGCTACCTCTCCCGGGACAGGGAAGGGGGAAAAACTGTTTTTT
size: -; D: TRBD1; J: TRBJ1-2; V: TRBV5-5; CDR3: CASSARTGVYGYTF; DNA: TGTGCCAGCAGCGCGAGGACAGGGGTTTATGGCTACACCTTC
size: few; D: -; J: TRBJ2-5; V: TRBV12-5; CDR3: CASGFTRGETQYF; DNA: TGTGCTAGTGGTTTCACCCGGGGAGAGACCCAGTACTTC
size: -; D: -; J: TRBJ1-5; V: TRBV15; CDR3: CATSQTGQPQHF; DNA: TGTGCCACCAGCCAGACTGGCCAGCCCCAGCATTTT
size: few; D: -; J: TRBJ2-7; V: TRBV7-9; CDR3: CASSPLGEEQYF; DNA: TGTGCCAGCAGCCCTCTGGGCGAAGAGCAGTACTTC
size: few; D: TRBD1; J: TRBJ1-4; V: TRBV11-2; CDR3: CASSPDRAPATNEKLFF; DNA: TGTGCCAGCAGCCCGGACAGGGCTCCTGCAACTAATGAAAAACTGTTTTTT
size: many; D: TRBD1; J: TRBJ2-1; V: TRBV12-3/TRBV12-4; CDR3: CASSNRGRYNEQFF; DNA: TGTGCCAGCAGCAACAGGGGGCGATACAATGAGCAGTTCTTC
size: few; D: TRBD2; J: TRBJ2-1; V: TRBV9; CDR3: CASSVRGDYNEQFF; DNA: TGTGCCAGCAGCGTGCGGGGGGATTACAATGAGCAGTTCTTC
size: few; D: -; J: TRBJ1-5; V: TRBV27; CDR3: CASRPDSASNQPQHF; DNA: TGTGCCAGCAGACCTGACAGTGCTAGCAATCAGCCCCAGCATTTT
size: -; D: TRBD2; J: TRBJ2-7; V: TRBV29-1; CDR3: CSVAGLAGGTLSYEQYF; DNA: TGCAGCGTCGCGGGACTAGCGGGAGGAACCCTCTCCTACGAGCAGTACTTC
size: many; D: -; J: TRBJ2-7; V: TRBV29-1; CDR3: CSVEDPTDYEQYF; DNA: TGCAGCGTTGAAGACCCAACAGACTACGAGCAGTACTTC
size: few; D: -; J: TRBJ2-1; V: TRBV7-9; CDR3: CASSLLRGTNNEQFF; DNA: TGTGCCAGCAGCTTATTACGGGGAACCAACAATGAGCAGTTCTTC
size: few; D: TRBD1; J: TRBJ1-6; V: TRBV28; CDR3: CASRRDRGWETPLHF; DNA: TGTGCCAGCAGAAGGGACAGGGGCTGGGAGACACCCCTCCACTTT
size: few; D: -; J: TRBJ2-2; V: TRBV5-5; CDR3: CASSLKLAAGELFF; DNA: TGTGCCAGCAGCTTAAAACTAGCCGCCGGGGAGCTGTTTTTT
size: -; D: -; J: TRBJ2-2; V: TRBV20-1; CDR3: CSARVLRGDTGELFF; DNA: TGCAGTGCTAGAGTTTTGCGGGGAGACACCGGGGAGCTGTTTTTT
size: few; D: TRBD2; J: TRBJ2-2; V: TRBV20-1; CDR3: CSADVAGRDTGELFF; DNA: TGCAGTGCTGATGTAGCGGGGCGGGACACCGGGGAGCTGTTTTTT
size: -; D: TRBD1; J: TRBJ2-7; V: TRBV27; CDR3: CASSPIRRTGVYEQYF; DNA: TGTGCCAGCAGTCCCATTCGCCGGACAGGGGTCTACGAGCAGTACTTC
size: -; D: -; J: TRBJ2-3; V: TRBV11-2; CDR3: CASSSPPGPRQVYF; DNA: TGTGCCAGCAGCTCGCCTCCGGGACCCCGTCAGGTGTATTTT
size: few; D: -; J: TRBJ1-2; V: TRBV10-3; CDR3: CAISESVGIGYGYTF; DNA: TGTGCCATCAGTGAGTCGGTCGGGATCGGGTATGGCTACACCTTC
size: -; D: TRBD2; J: TRBJ2-5; V: TRBV11-2; CDR3: CASSLELAGAPIQETQYF; DNA: TGTGCCAGCAGCTTAGAACTAGCGGGGGCCCCGATACAAGAGACCCAGTACTTC
size: many; D: TRBD2; J: TRBJ2-1; V: TRBV20-1; CDR3: CSASGSGSSYNEQFF; DNA: TGCAGTGCTAGTGGGAGCGGGAGCTCCTACAATGAGCAGTTCTTC
size: -; D: -; J: TRBJ1-5; V: TRBV12-3/TRBV12-4; CDR3: CASSSIQGGQPQHF; DNA: TGTGCCAGCAGCTCCATACAGGGAGGTCAGCCCCAGCATTTT
size: -; D: TRBD2; J: TRBJ2-3; V: TRBV4-1; CDR3: CASSQPLGTNLDTQYF; DNA: TGCGCCAGCAGCCAACCCCTGGGGACTAATTTAGATACGCAGTATTTT
size: -; D: TRBD1; J: TRBJ1-2; V: TRBV6-2/TRBV6-3; CDR3: CASIRDGQGSGYTF; DNA: TGTGCCAGCATTCGCGATGGACAGGGGAGCGGCTACACCTTC
size: -; D: -; J: TRBJ1-4; V: TRBV29-1; CDR3: CTRPGLINEKLFF; DNA: TGCACCCGCCCGGGACTTATTAATGAAAAACTGTTTTTT
size: -; D: -; J: TRBJ1-1; V: TRBV6-5; CDR3: CASSKGPDEAFF; DNA: TGTGCCAGCAGCAAGGGACCCGACGAAGCTTTCTTT
size: few; D: -; J: TRBJ1-2; V: TRBV7-9; CDR3: CASSLPDRRATRGYTF; DNA: TGTGCCAGCAGCTTACCCGATCGGCGGGCCACTAGGGGCTACACCTTC
size: -; D: TRBD2; J: TRBJ2-1; V: TRBV19; CDR3: CASLDGGLGDHNEQFF; DNA: TGTGCCAGTCTGGACGGGGGACTAGGGGACCACAATGAGCAGTTCTTC
size: few; D: TRBD2; J: TRBJ2-1; V: TRBV6-1; CDR3: CASRELAGGPEFF; DNA: TGTGCCAGCAGAGAACTAGCGGGGGGGCCGGAGTTCTTC
size: few; D: TRBD1; J: TRBJ2-3; V: TRBV9; CDR3: CASSVRPQGGTDTQYF; DNA: TGTGCCAGCAGCGTAAGACCACAGGGGGGTACAGATACGCAGTATTTT
size: few; D: -; J: TRBJ2-7; V: TRBV19; CDR3: CASSIRRGEQYF; DNA: TGTGCCAGTAGTATACGTAGGGGCGAGCAGTACTTC
size: -; D: TRBD2; J: TRBJ2-1; V: TRBV29-1; CDR3: CSGEIAGSRFF; DNA: TGCAGCGGGGAGATAGCGGGATCTCGGTTCTTC
size: -; D: TRBD1; J: TRBJ1-2; V: TRBV6-1; CDR3: CASRSGGPYGYTF; DNA: TGTGCCAGCAGGTCAGGGGGCCCGTATGGCTACACCTTC
size: few; D: TRBD1; J: TRBJ2-2; V: TRBV7-8; CDR3: CASSLTGGEGGELFF; DNA: TGTGCCAGCAGCTTGACAGGGGGCGAAGGCGGGGAGCTGTTTTTT
size: few; D: -; J: TRBJ2-7; V: TRBV20-1; CDR3: CSAREWGAYEQYF; DNA: TGCAGTGCTAGGGAGTGGGGGGCGTACGAGCAGTACTTC
size: -; D: -; J: TRBJ2-5; V: TRBV29-1; CDR3: CSARDVVETQYF; DNA: TGCAGCGCCCGGGACGTGGTCGAGACCCAGTACTTC
size: -; D: TRBD2; J: TRBJ2-3; V: TRBV20-1; CDR3: CSARPTSGRTTDTQYF; DNA: TGCAGTGCTAGACCAACTAGCGGGAGGACTACAGATACGCAGTATTTT
size: few; D: TRBD2; J: TRBJ2-1; V: TRBV5-1; CDR3: CASRMPGRSSYNEQFF; DNA: TGCGCCAGCAGGATGCCCGGGAGGAGCTCCTACAATGAGCAGTTCTTC
size: -; D: TRBD1; J: TRBJ1-2; V: TRBV10-3; CDR3: CAISRDRGFYTF; DNA: TGTGCCATCAGTCGGGACAGGGGATTCTACACCTTC
size: -; D: -; J: TRBJ2-7; V: TRBV2; CDR3: CASSEFTATIYEQYF; DNA: TGTGCCAGCAGTGAATTCACAGCTACTATCTACGAGCAGTACTTC
size: -; D: -; J: TRBJ1-6; V: TRBV20-1; CDR3: CSARDRSAGWSYNSPLHF; DNA: TGCAGTGCTAGAGATCGGTCGGCAGGGTGGTCCTATAATTCACCCCTCCACTTT
size: -; D: -; J: TRBJ2-2; V: TRBV15; CDR3: CATSRAHGSGELFF; DNA: TGTGCCACCAGCAGGGCTCATGGGTCCGGGGAGCTGTTTTTT
size: few; D: -; J: TRBJ2-3; V: TRBV10-3; CDR3: CAISGAAHTDTQYF; DNA: TGTGCCATCAGTGGGGCGGCCCACACAGATACGCAGTATTTT
size: -; D: -; J: TRBJ2-7; V: TRBV6-2/TRBV6-3; CDR3: CASRDGYEQYF; DNA: TGTGCCAGCCGTGATGGCTACGAGCAGTACTTC
size: once; D: -; J: TRBJ1-1; V: TRBV9; CDR3: CASSVVVGVNTEAFF; DNA: TGTGCCAGCAGCGTAGTTGTGGGGGTGAACACTGAAGCTTTCTTT
size: -; D: TRBD2; J: TRBJ2-2; V: TRBV29-1; CDR3: CSVEGTSRGELFF; DNA: TGCAGCGTTGAAGGGACTAGCAGGGGGGAGCTGTTTTTT
size: few; D: -; J: TRBJ2-6; V: TRBV6-5; CDR3: CASSYSGSSGANVLTF; DNA: TGTGCCAGCAGTTACTCGGGCAGCTCTGGGGCCAACGTCCTGACTTTC
size: few; D: -; J: TRBJ2-3; V: TRBV5-5; CDR3: CASSLPQAGGSTDTQYF; DNA: TGTGCCAGCAGCCTCCCTCAAGCGGGCGGAAGCACAGATACGCAGTATTTT